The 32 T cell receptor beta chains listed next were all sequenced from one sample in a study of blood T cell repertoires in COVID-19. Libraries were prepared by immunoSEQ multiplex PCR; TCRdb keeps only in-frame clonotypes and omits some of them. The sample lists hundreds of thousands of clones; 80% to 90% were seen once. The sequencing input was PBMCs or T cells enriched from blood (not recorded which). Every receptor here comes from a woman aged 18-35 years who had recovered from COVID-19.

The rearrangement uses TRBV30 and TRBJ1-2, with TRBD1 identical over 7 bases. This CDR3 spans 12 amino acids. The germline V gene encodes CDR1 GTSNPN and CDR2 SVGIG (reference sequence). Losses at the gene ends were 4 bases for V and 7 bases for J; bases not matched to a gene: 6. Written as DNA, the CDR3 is TGTGCCTGGACCACAGGGGCGGCTGGCTACACCTTC. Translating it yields CAWTTGAAGYTF.

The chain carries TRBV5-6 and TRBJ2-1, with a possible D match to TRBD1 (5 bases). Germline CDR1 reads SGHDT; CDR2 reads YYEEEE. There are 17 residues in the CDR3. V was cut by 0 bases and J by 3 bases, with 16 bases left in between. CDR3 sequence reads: CASSLGDSPLGYNEQFF. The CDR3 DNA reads TGTGCCAGCAGCTTGGGCGACAGCCCCCTTGGCTACAATGAGCAGTTCTTC.

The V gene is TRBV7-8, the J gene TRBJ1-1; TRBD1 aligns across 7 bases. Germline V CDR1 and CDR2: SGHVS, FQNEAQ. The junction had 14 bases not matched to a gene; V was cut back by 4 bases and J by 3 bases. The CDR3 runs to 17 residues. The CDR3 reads CASSSPGQALGDTEAFF. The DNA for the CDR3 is TGTGCCAGCAGCTCCCCCGGACAGGCCCTCGGGGACACTGAAGCTTTCTTT.

The CDR3 region is CASSESANEKLFF. The DNA for the CDR3 is TGTGCCAGCAGTGAGTCAGCTAATGAAAAACTGTTTTTT. This chain uses TRBV2 with TRBJ1-4; no clear D. Trimming cost V 3 bases and J 3 bases, with 5 bases left between them. The CDR3 contains 13 residues. Germline CDR1 reads SNHLY; CDR2 reads FYNNEI. Filled out from reference TRBV2 and TRBJ1-4, the complete variable domain reads EPEVTQTPSHQVTQMGQEVILRCVPISNHLYFYWYRQILGQKVEFLVSFYNNEISEKSEIFDDQFSVERPDGSNFTLKIRSTKLEDSAMYFCASSESANEKLFFGSGTQLSVL.

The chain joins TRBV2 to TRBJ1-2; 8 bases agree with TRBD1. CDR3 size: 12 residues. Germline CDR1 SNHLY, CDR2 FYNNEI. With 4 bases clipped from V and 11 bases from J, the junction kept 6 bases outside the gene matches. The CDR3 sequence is CASSVDTGGYTF. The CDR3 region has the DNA TGTGCCAGCAGTGTTGATACAGGGGGATACACCTTC.

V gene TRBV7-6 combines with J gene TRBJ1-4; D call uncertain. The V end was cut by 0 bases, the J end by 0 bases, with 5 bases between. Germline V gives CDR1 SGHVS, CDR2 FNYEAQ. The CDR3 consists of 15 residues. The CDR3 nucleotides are TGTGCCAGCAGCTTAGCGCGAGCAACTAATGAAAAACTGTTTTTT. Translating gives CASSLARATNEKLFF.

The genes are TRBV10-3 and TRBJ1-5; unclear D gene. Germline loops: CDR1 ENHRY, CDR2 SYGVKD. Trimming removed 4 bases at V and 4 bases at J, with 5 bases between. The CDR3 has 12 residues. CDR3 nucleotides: TGTGCCATCAGTGCGGAGAATCAGCCCCAGCATTTT. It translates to CAISAENQPQHF.

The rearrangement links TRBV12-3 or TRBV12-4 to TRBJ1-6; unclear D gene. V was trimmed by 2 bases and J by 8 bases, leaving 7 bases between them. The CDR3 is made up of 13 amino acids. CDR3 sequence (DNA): TGTGCCAGCAGTTTACGGGAGGATTCACCCCTCCACTTT. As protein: CASSLREDSPLHF.

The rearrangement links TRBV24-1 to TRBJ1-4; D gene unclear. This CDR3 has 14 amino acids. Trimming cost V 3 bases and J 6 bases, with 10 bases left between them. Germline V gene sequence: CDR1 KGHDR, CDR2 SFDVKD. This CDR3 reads CATSDTGSHEKLFF. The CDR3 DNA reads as TGTGCCACCAGTGATACGGGGAGCCATGAAAAACTGTTTTTT.

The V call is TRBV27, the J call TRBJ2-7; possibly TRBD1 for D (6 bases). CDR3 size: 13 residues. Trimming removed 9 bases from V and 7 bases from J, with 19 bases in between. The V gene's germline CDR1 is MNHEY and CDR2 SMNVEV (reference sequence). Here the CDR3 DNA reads TGTGCCAGTAAAGACAGGTTAGAGGGGGAGCAGTACTTC. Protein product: CASKDRLEGEQYF.

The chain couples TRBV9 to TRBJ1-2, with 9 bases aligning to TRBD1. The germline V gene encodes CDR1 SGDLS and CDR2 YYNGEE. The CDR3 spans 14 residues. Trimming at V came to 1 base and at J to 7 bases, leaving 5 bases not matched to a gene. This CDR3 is CASSVSGTGSGYTF. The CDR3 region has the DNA TGTGCCAGCAGCGTATCCGGGACAGGGAGTGGCTACACCTTC.

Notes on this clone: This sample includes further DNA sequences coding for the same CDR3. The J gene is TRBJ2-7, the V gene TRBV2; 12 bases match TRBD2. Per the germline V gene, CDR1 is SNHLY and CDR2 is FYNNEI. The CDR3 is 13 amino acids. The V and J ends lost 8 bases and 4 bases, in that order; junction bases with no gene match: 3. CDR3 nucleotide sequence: TGTGCCAGCCTAGCGGGGGGGCCTTACGAGCAGTACTTC. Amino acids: CASLAGGPYEQYF.

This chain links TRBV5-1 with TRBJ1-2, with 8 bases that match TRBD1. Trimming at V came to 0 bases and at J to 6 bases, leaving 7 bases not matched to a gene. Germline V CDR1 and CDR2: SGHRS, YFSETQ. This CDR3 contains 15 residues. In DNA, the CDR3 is TGCGCCAGCAGCTTGGTAGACAGGGGAGCCCATGGCTACACCTTC. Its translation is CASSLVDRGAHGYTF. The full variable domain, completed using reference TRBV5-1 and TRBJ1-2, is KAGVTQTPRYLIKTRGQQVTLSCSPISGHRSVSWYQQTPGQGLQFLFEYFSETQRNKGNFPGRFSGRQFSNSRSEMNVSTLELGDSALYLCASSLVDRGAHGYTFGSGTRLTVV.

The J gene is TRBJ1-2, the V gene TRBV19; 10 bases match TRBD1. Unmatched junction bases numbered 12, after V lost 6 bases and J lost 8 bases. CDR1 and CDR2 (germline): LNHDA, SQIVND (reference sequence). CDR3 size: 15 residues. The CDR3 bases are TGTGCCAGTAGCCCGAGCCCGGGACAGGGGAACGGCTACACCTTC. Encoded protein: CASSPSPGQGNGYTF.

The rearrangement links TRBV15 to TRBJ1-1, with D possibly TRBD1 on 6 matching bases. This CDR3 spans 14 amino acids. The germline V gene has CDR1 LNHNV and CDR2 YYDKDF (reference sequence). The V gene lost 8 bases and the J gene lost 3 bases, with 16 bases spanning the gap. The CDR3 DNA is TGTGCCACCCAATATGGACAGCTTGACACTGAAGCTTTCTTT. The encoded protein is CATQYGQLDTEAFF.

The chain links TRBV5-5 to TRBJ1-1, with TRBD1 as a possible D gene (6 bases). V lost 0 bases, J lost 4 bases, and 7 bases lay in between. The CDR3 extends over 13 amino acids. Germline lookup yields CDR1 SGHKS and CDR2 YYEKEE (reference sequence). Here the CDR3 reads CASSLGGGTEAFF. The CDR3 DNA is TGTGCCAGCAGCTTGGGAGGGGGCACTGAAGCTTTCTTT. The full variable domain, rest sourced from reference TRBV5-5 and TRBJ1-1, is DAGVTQSPTHLIKTRGQQVTLRCSPISGHKSVSWYQQVLGQGPQFIFQYYEKEERGRGNFPDRFSARQFPNYSSELNVNALLLGDSALYLCASSLGGGTEAFFGQGTRLTVV.

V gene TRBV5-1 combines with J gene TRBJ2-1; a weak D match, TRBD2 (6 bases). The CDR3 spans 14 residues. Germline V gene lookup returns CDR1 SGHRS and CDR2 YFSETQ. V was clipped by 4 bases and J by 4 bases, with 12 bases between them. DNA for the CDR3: TGCGCCAGCAGCATCGGGGACTCATACAATGAGCAGTTCTTC. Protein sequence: CASSIGDSYNEQFF.

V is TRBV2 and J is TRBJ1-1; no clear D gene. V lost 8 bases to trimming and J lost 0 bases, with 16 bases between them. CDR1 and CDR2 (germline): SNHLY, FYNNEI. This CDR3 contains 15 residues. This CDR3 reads CASRAGNSMNTEAFF. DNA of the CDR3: TGTGCCAGCCGGGCGGGGAATAGCATGAACACTGAAGCTTTCTTT.

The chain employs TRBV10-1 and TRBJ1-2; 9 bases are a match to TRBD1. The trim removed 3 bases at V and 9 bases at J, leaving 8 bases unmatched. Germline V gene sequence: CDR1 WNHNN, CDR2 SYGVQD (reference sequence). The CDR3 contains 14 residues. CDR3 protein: CASSESGTGNSYTF. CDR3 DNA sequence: TGCGCCAGCAGTGAATCCGGGACAGGGAACAGCTACACCTTC.

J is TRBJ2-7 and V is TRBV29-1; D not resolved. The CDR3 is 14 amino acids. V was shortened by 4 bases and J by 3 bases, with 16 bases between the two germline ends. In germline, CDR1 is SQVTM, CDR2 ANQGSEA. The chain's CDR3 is CSVGATEDLYEQYF. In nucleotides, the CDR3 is TGCAGCGTTGGGGCTACGGAAGATCTCTACGAGCAGTACTTC.

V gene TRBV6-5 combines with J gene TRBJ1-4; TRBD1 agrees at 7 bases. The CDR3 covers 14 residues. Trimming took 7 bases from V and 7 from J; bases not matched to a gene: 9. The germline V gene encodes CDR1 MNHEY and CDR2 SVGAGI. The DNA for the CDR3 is TGTGCCAGCACCCCGACAGGGACAAGTGAAAAACTGTTTTTT. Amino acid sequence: CASTPTGTSEKLFF.

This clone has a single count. The CDR3 reads CATSVRGGEQFF. In DNA form, the CDR3 reads TGTGCCACCAGTGTAAGGGGTGGAGAGCAGTTCTTC. The V call is TRBV24-1, the J call TRBJ2-1; D is perhaps TRBD1 (5 bases). CDR3 size: 12 residues. The germline V gene encodes CDR1 KGHDR and CDR2 SFDVKD. Trimming shortened V by 5 bases and J by 10 bases, and 11 bases separated the two germline ends.

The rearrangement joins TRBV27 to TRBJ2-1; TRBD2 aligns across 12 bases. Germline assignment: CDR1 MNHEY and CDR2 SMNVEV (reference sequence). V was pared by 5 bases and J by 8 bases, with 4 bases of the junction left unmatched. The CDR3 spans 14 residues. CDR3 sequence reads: CASSTLAGGDEQFF. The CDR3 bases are TGTGCCAGCAGTACACTAGCGGGGGGTGATGAGCAGTTCTTC.

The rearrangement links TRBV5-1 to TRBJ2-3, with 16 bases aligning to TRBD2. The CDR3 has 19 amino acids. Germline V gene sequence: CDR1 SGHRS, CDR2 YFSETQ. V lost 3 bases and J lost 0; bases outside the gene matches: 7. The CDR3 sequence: CASSYRPGLAGGSTDTQYF. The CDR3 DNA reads TGCGCCAGCAGCTACCGGCCGGGACTAGCGGGGGGGAGCACAGATACGCAGTATTTT.

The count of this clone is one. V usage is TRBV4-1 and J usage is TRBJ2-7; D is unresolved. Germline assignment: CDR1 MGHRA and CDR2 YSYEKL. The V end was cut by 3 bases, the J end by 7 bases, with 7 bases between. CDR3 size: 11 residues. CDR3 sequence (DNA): TGCGCCAGCAGCCACGACACGGAGCAGTACTTC. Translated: CASSHDTEQYF.

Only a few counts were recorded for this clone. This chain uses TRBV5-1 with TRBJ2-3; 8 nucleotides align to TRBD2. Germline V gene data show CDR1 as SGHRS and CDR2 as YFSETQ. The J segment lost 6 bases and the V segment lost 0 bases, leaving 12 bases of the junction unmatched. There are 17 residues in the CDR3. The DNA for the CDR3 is TGCGCCAGCAGCTTGGCCGGAGCGGGGGTGGTGATGGATACGCAGTATTTT. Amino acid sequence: CASSLAGAGVVMDTQYF. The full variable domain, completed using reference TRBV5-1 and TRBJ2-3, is KAGVTQTPRYLIKTRGQQVTLSCSPISGHRSVSWYQQTPGQGLQFLFEYFSETQRNKGNFPGRFSGRQFSNSRSEMNVSTLELGDSALYLCASSLAGAGVVMDTQYFGPGTRLTVL.

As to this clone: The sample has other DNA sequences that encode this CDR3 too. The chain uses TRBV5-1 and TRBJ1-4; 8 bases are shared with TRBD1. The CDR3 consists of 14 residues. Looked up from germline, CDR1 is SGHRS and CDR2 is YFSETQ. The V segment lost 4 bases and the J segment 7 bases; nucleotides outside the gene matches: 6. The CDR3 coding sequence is TGCGCCAGCAGCCCTGGACAGGGTGGTGAAAAACTGTTTTTT. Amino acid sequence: CASSPGQGGEKLFF.

The CDR3, as DNA: TGTGCCAGCAGCTCCCGGGACTCCTATGGCTACACCTTC. It specifies CASSSRDSYGYTF. The rearrangement joins TRBV11-2 to TRBJ1-2; TRBD1 might be the D (5 bases). Per the germline V gene, CDR1 is SGHAT and CDR2 is FQNNGV. CDR3 length: 13 amino acids. V dropped 4 bases and J dropped 4 bases, with 10 bases sitting between them.

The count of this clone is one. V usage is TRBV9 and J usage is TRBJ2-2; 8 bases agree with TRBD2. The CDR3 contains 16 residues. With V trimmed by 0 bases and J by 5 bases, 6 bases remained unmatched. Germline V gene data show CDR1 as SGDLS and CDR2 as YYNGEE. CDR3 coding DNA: TGTGCCAGCAGCGTAGGGGGATTAGCGGGGACCGGGGAGCTGTTTTTT. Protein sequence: CASSVGGLAGTGELFF.

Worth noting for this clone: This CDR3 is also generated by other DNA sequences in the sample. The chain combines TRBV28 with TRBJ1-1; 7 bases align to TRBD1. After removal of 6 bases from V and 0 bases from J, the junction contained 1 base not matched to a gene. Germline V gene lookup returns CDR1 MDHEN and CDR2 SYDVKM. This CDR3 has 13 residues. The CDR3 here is CASRTGLNTEAFF. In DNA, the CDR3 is TGTGCCAGCAGGACAGGGTTGAACACTGAAGCTTTCTTT.

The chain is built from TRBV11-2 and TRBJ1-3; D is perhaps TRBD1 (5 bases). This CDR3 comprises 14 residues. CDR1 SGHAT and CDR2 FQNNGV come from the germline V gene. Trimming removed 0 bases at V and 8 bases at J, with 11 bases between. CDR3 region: CASSLETSRDTIYF. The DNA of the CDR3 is TGTGCCAGCAGCTTAGAGACTAGCAGGGACACCATATATTTT.

For the CDR3, the DNA is TGTGCCAGCAGTTATGGACAGGGCGCAGATACGCAGTATTTT. Translation: CASSYGQGADTQYF. The chain uses TRBV2 and TRBJ2-3; the match to TRBD1 covers 8 bases. This CDR3 has 14 amino acids. Germline values: CDR1 SNHLY, CDR2 FYNNEI. Trimming took 5 bases from V and 4 from J; bases not matched to a gene: 5.